Reported below is one T cell receptor beta chain. Only one count was recorded for this clone. The antigen it binds to is not known. Base qualities are not at hand, and no much larger clone is one base apart. Libraries were prepared through the immunoSEQ multiplex PCR assay. For the multiplex PCR, a mixture combining 60 forward primers for TCR Vbeta segments and 13 reverse primers for TCR Jbeta segments was used. The CDR3 region of rearranged TCR beta genes was amplified from genomic DNA by a multiplex PCR assay. Amplified TCR beta libraries were sequenced as 87-base-pair reads on the Illumina HiSeq System. Turning to the authors' computational methods: Across the 700 or so repertoires, a later analysis counted some 80 million unique TCR beta chains, 9 million to 14 million of which were shared by at least two donors. Raw reads were error-corrected and collapsed into unique sequences with a nearest-neighbor algorithm that merged closely related sequences to remove PCR and sequencing errors. To assign V, D and J gene segments, CDR3 sequences were aligned to IMGT reference sequences. For a sequence to be retained, a match of at least six nucleotides was required to both a V gene segment and a J gene segment. A rearrangement was called productive if the CDR3 had no stop codons and remained in frame with V and J, and every other rearrangement was called non-productive. CDR3 was defined by IMGT convention, running from the second conserved V-encoded cysteine to the conserved J-encoded phenylalanine. In an earlier analysis of around 570 of the donors, sequences lacking an unambiguous match to a single V gene segment were excluded. In an earlier analysis of around 590 of the donors, a V segment was called functional when productive rearrangements were above 56.7%, and segregating when the standard deviation between donors exceeded 5%. A statistical classification framework was built for diagnosing cytomegalovirus status from the catalog of TCR beta chain sequences. In a later analysis, V and J genes were assigned by comparing TCR nucleotide sequences against IMGT/GENE-DB human TR gene sequences. The TCRdist pipeline was used in a later analysis to assign CDR3 sequences and most-parsimonious VDJ recombination scenarios. In a later analysis, every TCR beta chain was defined by the combination of its CDR3 amino acid sequence and its V-gene family, and reads without a unique V-gene family were dropped. A later analysis removed several hundred highly shared, low-generation-probability nucleotide sequences to deal with suspected cross-contamination and a sequencing artifact. In a later analysis, a clonal expansion index for each public chain was calculated from normalized within-repertoire ranks of inferred template counts. In a later analysis, generation probabilities were computed using a VDJ recombination model fitted to out-of-frame rearrangements, and the results were checked against IGoR. A later analysis scored TCR-TCR, TCR-HLA and TCR-CMV co-occurrence with hypergeometric tests, applying a repertoire-size bias correction to TCR pairs. False discovery rates were estimated in a later analysis by permuting HLA or CMV assignments 20 times. A later analysis grouped co-occurring TCRs with DBSCAN, adding TCRdist sequence similarity when clustering within HLA-allele-positive subsets. Repertoires with fewer than 30,000 or more than 120,000 public chains, plus five repertoires with anomalous nucleotide sharing, were excluded from co-occurrence clustering. Sourced from immuneACCESS, this table was stored by TCRdb with only in-frame sequences that have V and J called. A share of the clones is absent; for the studies checked, an unresolved V gene accounts for under half, and the remainder has no known explanation. That table furnishes V, J and clone size, whereas the DNA furnished D and trimming. The sample table holds around 210,000 clones, of which roughly 78% were seen once. The ten largest make up about 0.5% of the sample.

The source of the sample is a study of cytomegalovirus exposure and HLA in healthy donors (dated by TCRdb to about 2017). As for the study more broadly: In an earlier analysis of 587 of the donors, 250 to 300 Gb of sequence data and 100 million or so unique TCR beta sequences from about 179 million T cells were reported. To predict cytomegalovirus infection status, the study brought together high-throughput TCR immunosequencing, statistical association of individual TCRs with disease status, and machine learning. To decide whether each TCR beta V gene segment behaved as functional or pseudogenic, an earlier analysis of nearly 600 of the donors relied on high-throughput TCR beta sequencing. Donor age, sex, ethnicity and CMV serostatus were collected together with the repertoire data. In addition to the first cohort of hundreds of subjects, a separate validation cohort of 120 different subjects was used. About 300 gigabases of sequencing data and 70 million to 100 million unique TCR sequences made up an early release that covered over 550 HLA-typed donors. Typing coverage varied by locus: roughly 620-640 donors for A, B, C, DRB1 and DQB1; 500 to 550 for DQA1; nearly 610 for DPA1; approximately 490 for DPB1. Every repertoire in the discovery cohort had been generated on one and the same sequencing platform. Four to six DR-DQ haplotypes were handled as single units for association and clustering, since linkage in the cohort was strong. Among roughly 400 genotyped donors of the cohort, an average of approximately 200,000 unique TCR beta nucleotide sequences was sequenced per donor, of which roughly 18% were non-productive. Of the roughly 400 genotyped donors, 75% to 85% were placed in the genetic ancestry cluster associated with self-reported Caucasian donors. Rather than using new phenotypic data, the later analysis identified candidate immune exposures from TCR beta sequences and from how often those sequences occurred across donors. In a later genetic analysis, genome-wide SNP genotypes for about three fifths of the roughly 670 donors were used, and that subset was treated as a discovery cohort. The study used immunosequencing to profile the T cell repertoires of approximately 650 subjects and linked those repertoires to cytomegalovirus serostatus. The study aimed to test whether signatures of past pathogen exposure could be identified by cataloging public T cell receptors. Class I and class II HLA loci were covered by the typing at four-digit resolution. In a later analysis, previously published TCR beta repertoires from some 640 donors were re-analyzed and high-resolution HLA genotyping was added so that TCR occurrence patterns could be studied. What the authors observed across the whole study: It was suggested by the authors that the approach could potentially be generalized to other disease states and immunological phenotypes. Because some donors lacked HLA typing at each locus, the association tests relied only on the typed subset. According to a later analysis, TCR association rates differed among HLA loci, with DRB1 alleles showing the most associated TCRs and HLA-C alleles showing the fewest. When HLA alleles, especially DR and DQ, strongly co-occurred, attributing TCR associations to individual alleles was difficult. A later genetic analysis associated a missense DCLRE1C variant with V-gene and J-gene trimming of TCR beta chains, and an independent cohort replicated the association. Most CMV-associated TCR beta chains appeared to be HLA-restricted in a later analysis, and the HLA associations seemed to be driven largely by CMV exposure. In the study, 164 TCR beta chains were listed as associated with cytomegalovirus. The earlier analysis of nearly 600 of the donors excluded 15 to 20 rarely observed V segments, including chromosome 9 orphons, because counts were too low. In a later analysis, some 18,000 TCR beta sequences were associated with specific HLA alleles at a false discovery rate of 0.05. According to a later analysis, parvovirus B19, influenza, CMV and Epstein-Barr virus appeared linked to several top co-occurrence clusters. A cluster of highly shared sequence variants was judged likely to be a technical artifact of the sequencing pipeline. Linkage disequilibrium might explain the correlated functional status among segregating V segments, but an unknown experimental factor could not be ruled out. A further reported finding was that TCR beta sequences accurately predicted the HLA-A and HLA-B alleles for most subjects in the first cohort. The 87-base-pair reads could not distinguish some IMGT-functional V segments, including TRBV6-2 and TRBV6-3, so those segments were excluded. In a later analysis, HLA-associated TCR beta chains were found to be more clonally expanded and to have lower generation probabilities than equally common non-associated chains. Compared with the approximately 600-donor mean, donors in an Asian-associated ancestry cluster had fewer N-insertions in productive TCRs, according to a later genetic analysis. The only immune exposure information available for the cohort was CMV serostatus. Broadly in line with IMGT annotations, most TCR beta V segments showed up in productive rearrangements about 87% or about 30% of the time in an earlier analysis of 587 of the donors. Sequencing depth was assumed to be roughly uniform across donors in the presence/absence analyses, though that assumption may not hold. While some public TCRs were present in many individuals, most TCR sequences turned up only very rarely across donors. The cohort was sequenced for TCR beta chains only, and without alpha or paired-chain data the features that could be detected were limited. The classifier was reported to diagnose cytomegalovirus status with high specificity and sensitivity in both the original and validation cohorts. A few of the identified cytomegalovirus-associated TCR beta chains were confirmed in vitro to be specific for cytomegalovirus antigens.

The cohort comprised fewer than 750 healthy bone marrow donors. All cohort members were sampled while nominally healthy, although unrecorded immune exposures were likely present. The donor was CMV seronegative and belonged to the group of approximately 320 seronegative cohort members. Each donor provided a peripheral blood sample, and peripheral blood mononuclear cells were used for TCR beta sequencing. Genomic DNA extraction from the blood cell samples was performed with the Qiagen DNeasy Blood Extraction Kit. Including the terminal cysteine and phenylalanine, the CDR3 comprises 15 residues. Of all the DNA, just the CDR3 is kept, 45 bases in frame from base 1. The junction shows trimming of 5 bases on V and 5 bases on J, and the gene matches do not reach 11 bases of it. The germline V gene (reference sequence) specifies LNHDA as CDR1 and SQIVND as CDR2.

The sequencing sample was made of PBMCs. This TCR came from a boy younger than 18 in good health and CMV-seronegative. Recombination connected TRBV19 to TRBJ1-2, and 7 junction bases match TRBD1. The CDR3 region reads CASSVPAGQVYGYTF. In nucleotide form, the sequence is TGTGCCAGTAGTGTACCGGCCGGACAGGTTTATGGCTACACCTTC.